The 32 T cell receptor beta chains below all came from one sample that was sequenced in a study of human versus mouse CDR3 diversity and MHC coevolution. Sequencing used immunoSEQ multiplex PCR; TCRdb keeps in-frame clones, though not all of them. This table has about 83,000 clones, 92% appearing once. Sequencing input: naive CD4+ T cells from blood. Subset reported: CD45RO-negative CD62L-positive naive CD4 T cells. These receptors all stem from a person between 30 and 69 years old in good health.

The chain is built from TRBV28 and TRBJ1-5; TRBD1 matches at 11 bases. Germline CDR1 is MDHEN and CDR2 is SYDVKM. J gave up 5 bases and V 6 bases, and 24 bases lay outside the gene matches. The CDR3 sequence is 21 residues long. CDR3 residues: CASSHFLRLRDRGFEDQPQHF. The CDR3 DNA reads TGTGCCAGCAGCCACTTTCTCCGACTCCGGGACAGGGGGTTTGAGGATCAGCCCCAGCATTTT.

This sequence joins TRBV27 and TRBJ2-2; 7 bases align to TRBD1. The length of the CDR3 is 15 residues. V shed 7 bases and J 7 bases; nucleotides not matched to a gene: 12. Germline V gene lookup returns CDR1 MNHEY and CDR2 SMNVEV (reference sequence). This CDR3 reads CASKRDSYIDGELFF. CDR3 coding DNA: TGTGCCAGCAAAAGGGACAGCTACATTGACGGGGAGCTGTTTTTT.

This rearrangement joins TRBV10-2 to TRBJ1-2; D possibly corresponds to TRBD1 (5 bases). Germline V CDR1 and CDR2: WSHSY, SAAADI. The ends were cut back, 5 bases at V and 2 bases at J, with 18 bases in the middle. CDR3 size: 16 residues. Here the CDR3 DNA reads TGCGCCAGCAGTAGGGCCCCGCAGGGCCCAAACTATGGCTACACCTTC. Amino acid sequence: CASSRAPQGPNYGYTF.

The CDR3 DNA reads as TGCGCCAGCAGCCCGGGGGTGAACACTGAAGCTTTCTTT. Its protein product is CASSPGVNTEAFF. V usage is TRBV5-1 and J usage is TRBJ1-1; a possible D gene is TRBD1 (5 bases). There are 13 residues in the CDR3. Germline loops: CDR1 SGHRS, CDR2 YFSETQ. The V gene lost 4 bases and the J gene lost 0 bases, with 7 bases spanning the gap.

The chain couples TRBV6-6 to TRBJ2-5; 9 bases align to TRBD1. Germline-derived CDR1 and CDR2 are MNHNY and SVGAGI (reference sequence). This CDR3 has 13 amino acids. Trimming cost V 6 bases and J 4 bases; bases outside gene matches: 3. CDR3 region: CASRDRGGETQYF. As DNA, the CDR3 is TGTGCCAGCAGGGACAGGGGTGGAGAGACCCAGTACTTC.

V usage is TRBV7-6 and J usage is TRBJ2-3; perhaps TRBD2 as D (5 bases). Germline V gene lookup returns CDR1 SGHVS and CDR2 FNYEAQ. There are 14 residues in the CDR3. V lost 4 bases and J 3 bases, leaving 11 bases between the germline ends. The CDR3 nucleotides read TGTGCCAGCAGCTCGGGGTTAGGTACAGATACGCAGTATTTT. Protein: CASSSGLGTDTQYF.

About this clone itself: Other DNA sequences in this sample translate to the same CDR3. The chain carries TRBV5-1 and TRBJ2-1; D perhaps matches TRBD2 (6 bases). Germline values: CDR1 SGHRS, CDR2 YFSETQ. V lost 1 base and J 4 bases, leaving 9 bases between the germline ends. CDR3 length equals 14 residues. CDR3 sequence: CASSLTSSYNEQFF. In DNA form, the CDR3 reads TGCGCCAGCAGCTTGACTAGCAGTTACAATGAGCAGTTCTTC.

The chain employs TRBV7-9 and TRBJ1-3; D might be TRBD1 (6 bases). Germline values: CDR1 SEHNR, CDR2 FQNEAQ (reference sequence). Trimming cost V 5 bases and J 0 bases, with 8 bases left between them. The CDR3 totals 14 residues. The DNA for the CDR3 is TGTGCCAGCAGCGAGGACAGCTCTGGAAACACCATATATTTT. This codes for CASSEDSSGNTIYF.

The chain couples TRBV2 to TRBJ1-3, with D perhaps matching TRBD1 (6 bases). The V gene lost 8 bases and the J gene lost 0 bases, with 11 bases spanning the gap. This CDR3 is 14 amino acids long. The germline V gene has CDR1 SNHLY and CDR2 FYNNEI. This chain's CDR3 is CASRGQVSGNTIYF. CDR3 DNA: TGTGCCAGCCGGGGACAAGTCTCTGGAAACACCATATATTTT.

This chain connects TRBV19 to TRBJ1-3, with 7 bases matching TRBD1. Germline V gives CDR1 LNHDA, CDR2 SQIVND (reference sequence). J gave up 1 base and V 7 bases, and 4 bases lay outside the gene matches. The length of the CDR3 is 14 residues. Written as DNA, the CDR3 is TGTGCCAGTAACTTACAGGGGTCTGGAAACACCATATATTTT. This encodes CASNLQGSGNTIYF.

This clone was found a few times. DNA of the CDR3: TGTGCCAGCAGAGGGACAGGGTACGAGCAGTACTTC. Residues: CASRGTGYEQYF. The rearrangement uses TRBV28 and TRBJ2-7, with 9 bases that match TRBD1. Looked up from germline, CDR1 is MDHEN and CDR2 is SYDVKM. V shed 6 bases and J 4 bases; nucleotides not matched to a gene: 1. The CDR3 extends over 12 amino acids.

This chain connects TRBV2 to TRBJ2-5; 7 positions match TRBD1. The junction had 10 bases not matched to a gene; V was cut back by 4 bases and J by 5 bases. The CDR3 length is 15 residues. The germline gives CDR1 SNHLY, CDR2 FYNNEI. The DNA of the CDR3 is TGTGCCAGCAGTGGGGGCACAGGGGTCAGGGAGACCCAGTACTTC. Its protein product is CASSGGTGVRETQYF. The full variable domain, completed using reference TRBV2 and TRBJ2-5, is EPEVTQTPSHQVTQMGQEVILRCVPISNHLYFYWYRQILGQKVEFLVSFYNNEISEKSEIFDDQFSVERPDGSNFTLKIRSTKLEDSAMYFCASSGGTGVRETQYFGPGTRLLVL.

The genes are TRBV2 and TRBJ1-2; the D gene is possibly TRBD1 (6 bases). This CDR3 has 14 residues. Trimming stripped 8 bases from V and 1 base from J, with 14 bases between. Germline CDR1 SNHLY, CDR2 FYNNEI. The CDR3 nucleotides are TGTGCCAGCCGGACAGATACAAGTAACTATGGCTACACCTTC. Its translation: CASRTDTSNYGYTF.

As DNA, the CDR3 is TGTGCCAGCAGTGAACAGGGACAGGGCAGAGAGACCCAGTACTTC. This translates into CASSEQGQGRETQYF. The rearrangement links TRBV6-1 to TRBJ2-5; 9 positions match TRBD1. With 2 bases clipped from V and 4 bases from J, the junction kept 5 bases outside the gene matches. CDR1 MNHNS and CDR2 SASEGT come from the germline V gene. The CDR3 consists of 15 residues.

The CDR3 here is CASSLSGDRGADTQYF. CDR3 sequence (DNA): TGTGCCAGCAGCTTAAGTGGTGACAGGGGCGCAGATACGCAGTATTTT. The rearrangement uses TRBV7-3 and TRBJ2-3, with TRBD1 identical over 8 bases. CDR3 size: 16 residues. The V gene end was trimmed by 1 base and the J gene end by 4 bases; junction bases not matched to a gene: 7. CDR1 and CDR2 from the germline V gene are SGHTA and FQGTGA.

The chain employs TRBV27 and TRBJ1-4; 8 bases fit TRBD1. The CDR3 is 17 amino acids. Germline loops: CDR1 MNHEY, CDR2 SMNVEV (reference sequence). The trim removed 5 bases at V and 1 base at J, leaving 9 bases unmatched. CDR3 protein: CASSTRTGRGTNEKLFF. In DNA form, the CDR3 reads TGTGCCAGCAGTACCCGGACAGGGAGGGGAACTAATGAAAAACTGTTTTTT.

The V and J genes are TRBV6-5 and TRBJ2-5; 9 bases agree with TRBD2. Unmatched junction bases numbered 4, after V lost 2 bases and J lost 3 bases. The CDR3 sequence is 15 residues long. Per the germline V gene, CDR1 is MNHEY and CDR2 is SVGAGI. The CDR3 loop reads CASSYGGTSKETQYF. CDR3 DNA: TGTGCCAGCAGTTACGGGGGGACTAGCAAAGAGACCCAGTACTTC.

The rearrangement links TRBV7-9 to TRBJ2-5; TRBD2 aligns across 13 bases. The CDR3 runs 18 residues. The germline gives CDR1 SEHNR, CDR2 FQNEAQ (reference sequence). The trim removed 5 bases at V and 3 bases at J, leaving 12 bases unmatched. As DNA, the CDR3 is TGTGCCAGCAGCAGAAGGACCAAACTAGCGGGAGGGGAAGAGACCCAGTACTTC. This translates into CASSRRTKLAGGEETQYF.

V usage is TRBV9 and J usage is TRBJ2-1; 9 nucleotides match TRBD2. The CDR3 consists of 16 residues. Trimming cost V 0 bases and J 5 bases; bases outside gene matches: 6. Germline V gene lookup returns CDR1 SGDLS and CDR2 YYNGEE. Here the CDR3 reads CASSVGGGRVHNEQFF. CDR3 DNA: TGTGCCAGCAGCGTAGGAGGCGGGAGGGTACACAATGAGCAGTTCTTC.

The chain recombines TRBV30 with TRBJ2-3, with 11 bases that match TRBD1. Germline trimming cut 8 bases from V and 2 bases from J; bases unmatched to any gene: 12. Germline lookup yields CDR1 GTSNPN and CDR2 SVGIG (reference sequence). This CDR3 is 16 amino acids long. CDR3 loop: CARTRDRGKDTDTQYF. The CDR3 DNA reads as TGTGCCCGGACCCGGGACAGGGGGAAAGACACAGATACGCAGTATTTT.

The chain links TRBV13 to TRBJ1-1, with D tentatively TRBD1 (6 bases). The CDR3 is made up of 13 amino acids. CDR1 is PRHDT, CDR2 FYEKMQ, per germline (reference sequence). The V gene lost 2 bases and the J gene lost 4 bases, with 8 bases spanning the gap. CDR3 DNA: TGTGCCAGCAGCTTAAACAGGGTCACTGAAGCTTTCTTT. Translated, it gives CASSLNRVTEAFF.

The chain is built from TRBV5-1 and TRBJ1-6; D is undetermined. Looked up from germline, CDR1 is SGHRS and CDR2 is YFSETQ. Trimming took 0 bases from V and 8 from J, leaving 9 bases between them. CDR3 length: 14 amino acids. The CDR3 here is CASSLDSVDSPLHF. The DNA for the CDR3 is TGCGCCAGCAGCTTGGACAGTGTGGATTCACCCCTCCACTTT.

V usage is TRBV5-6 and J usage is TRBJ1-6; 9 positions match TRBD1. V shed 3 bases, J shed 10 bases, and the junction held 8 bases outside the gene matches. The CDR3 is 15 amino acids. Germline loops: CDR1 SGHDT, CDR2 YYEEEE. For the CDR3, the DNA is TGTGCCAGCAGCTCGGACAGGGGAAGAGGATCACCCCTCCACTTT. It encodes CASSSDRGRGSPLHF.

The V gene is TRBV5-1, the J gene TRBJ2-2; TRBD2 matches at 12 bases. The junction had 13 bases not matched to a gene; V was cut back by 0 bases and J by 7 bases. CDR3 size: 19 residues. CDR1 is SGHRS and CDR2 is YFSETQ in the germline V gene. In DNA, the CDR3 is TGCGCCAGCAGCTTGGCCGGAACTAGCGGGGGGACTATTGGCGGGGAGCTGTTTTTT. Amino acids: CASSLAGTSGGTIGGELFF.

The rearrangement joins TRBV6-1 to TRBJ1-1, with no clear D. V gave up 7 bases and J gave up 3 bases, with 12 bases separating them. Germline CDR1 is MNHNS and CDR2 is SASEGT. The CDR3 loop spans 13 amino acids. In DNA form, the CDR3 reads TGTGCCAGCAACGGGGAAGGTTACACTGAAGCTTTCTTT. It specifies CASNGEGYTEAFF.

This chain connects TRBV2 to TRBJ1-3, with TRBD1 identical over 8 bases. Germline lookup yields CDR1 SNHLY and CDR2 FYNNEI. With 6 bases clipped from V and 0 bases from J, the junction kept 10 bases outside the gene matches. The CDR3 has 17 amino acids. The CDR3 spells CASSKIARGHSGNTIYF. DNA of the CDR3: TGTGCCAGCAGCAAGATAGCCAGGGGGCACTCTGGAAACACCATATATTTT.

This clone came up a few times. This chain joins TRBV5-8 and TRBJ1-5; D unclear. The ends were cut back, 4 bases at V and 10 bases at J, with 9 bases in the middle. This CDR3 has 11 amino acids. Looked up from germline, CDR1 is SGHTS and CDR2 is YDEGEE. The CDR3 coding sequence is TGTGCCAGCAGCGGGGAGGGCCCCCAGCATTTT. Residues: CASSGEGPQHF.

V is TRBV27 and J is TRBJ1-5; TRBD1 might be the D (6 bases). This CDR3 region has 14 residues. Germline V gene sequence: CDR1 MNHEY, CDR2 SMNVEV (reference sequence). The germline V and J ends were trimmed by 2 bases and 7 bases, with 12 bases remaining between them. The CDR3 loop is CASSLVGATQPQHF. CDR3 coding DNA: TGTGCCAGCAGTTTAGTGGGGGCGACGCAGCCCCAGCATTTT.

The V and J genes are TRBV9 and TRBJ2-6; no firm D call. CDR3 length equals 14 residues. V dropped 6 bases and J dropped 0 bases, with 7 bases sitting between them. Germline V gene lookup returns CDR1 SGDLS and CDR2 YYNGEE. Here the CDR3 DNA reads TGTGCCAGCAATCAGGACTCTGGGGCCAACGTCCTGACTTTC. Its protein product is CASNQDSGANVLTF.

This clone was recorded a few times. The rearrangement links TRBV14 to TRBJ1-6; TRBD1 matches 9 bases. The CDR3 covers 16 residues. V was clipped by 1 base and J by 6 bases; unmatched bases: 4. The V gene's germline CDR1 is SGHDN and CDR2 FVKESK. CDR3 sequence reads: CASSQAQGQGNSPLHF. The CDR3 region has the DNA TGTGCCAGCAGCCAAGCGCAGGGACAGGGTAATTCACCCCTCCACTTT.

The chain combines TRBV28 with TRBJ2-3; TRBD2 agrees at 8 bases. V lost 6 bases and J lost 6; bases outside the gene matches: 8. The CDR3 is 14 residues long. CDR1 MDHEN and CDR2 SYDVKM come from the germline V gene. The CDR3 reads CASSRAGGGDTQYF. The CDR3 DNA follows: TGTGCCAGCAGCCGGGCGGGGGGCGGTGATACGCAGTATTTT. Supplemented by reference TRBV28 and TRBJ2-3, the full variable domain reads DVKVTQSSRYLVKRTGEKVFLECVQDMDHENMFWYRQDPGLGLRLIYFSYDVKMKEKGDIPEGYSVSREKKERFSLILESASTNQTSMYLCASSRAGGGDTQYFGPGTRLTVL.

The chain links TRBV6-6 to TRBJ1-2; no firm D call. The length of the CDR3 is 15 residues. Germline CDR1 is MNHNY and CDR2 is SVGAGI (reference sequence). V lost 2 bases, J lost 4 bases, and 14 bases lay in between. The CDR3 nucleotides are TGTGCCAGCAGTTACAGGGCCAGGAGGATCTATGGCTACACCTTC. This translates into CASSYRARRIYGYTF.